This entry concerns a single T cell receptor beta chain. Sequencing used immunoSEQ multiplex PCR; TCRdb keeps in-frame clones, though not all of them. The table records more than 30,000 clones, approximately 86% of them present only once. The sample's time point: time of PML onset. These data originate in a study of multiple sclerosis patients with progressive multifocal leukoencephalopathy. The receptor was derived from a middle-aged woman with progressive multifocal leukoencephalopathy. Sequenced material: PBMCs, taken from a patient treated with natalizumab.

The CDR3 loop reads CASSELRQVNTEAFF. The CDR3 nucleotides are TGCGCCAGCAGTGAGTTGAGACAGGTGAACACTGAAGCTTTCTTT. V gene TRBV10-2 combines with J gene TRBJ1-1; TRBD1 might be the D (6 bases). The CDR3 covers 15 residues. Trimming removed 1 base from V and 0 bases from J, with 9 bases in between. CDR1 and CDR2 from the germline V gene are WSHSY and SAAADI.